This T cell receptor beta chain stems from a study of blood T cell repertoires in COVID-19. The assay was immunoSEQ multiplex PCR, and TCRdb's table has in-frame clones only and misses some. The repertoire holds roughly 200,000 clones, approximately 89% seen once, with 7.5% to 9.5% in the top ten. Germline lookup yields CDR1 GTSNPN and CDR2 SVGIG (reference sequence). The CDR3 length is 11 residues. With 3 bases removed from V and 10 bases from J, the gap between germline ends came to 10 bases. Specimen: peripheral blood. V usage is TRBV30 and J usage is TRBJ2-1; maybe TRBD2 (5 bases). The source of this sequence is a woman in her sixties with acute or convalescent COVID-19. The CDR3 nucleotides read TGTGCCTGGAGGGGAGCGGAAGAGCAGTTCTTC. This translates into CAWRGAEEQFF.